This is a list of T cell receptor beta chains from one sample in a study of early T cells in non-severe SARS-CoV-2 infection. TCRdb passed the 5' RACE reads through MiXCR, listing each CDR3 protein once. The table includes tens of thousands of distinct CDR3 sequences, about 8% detected once. The sample in question was whole blood, obtained at baseline. These receptors were obtained from an adult who was a healthcare worker with PCR-confirmed SARS-CoV-2 infection or an uninfected control (not recorded which). Both conserved end residues are part of each CDR3. Fields, in order: V gene, D gene, J gene, clone size, CDR3 protein, CDR3 DNA. A D gene is named only where the DNA matches it firmly. The size entry is marked missing in some rows and otherwise reads once, few, many or a size class.

TRBV9,-,TRBJ1-2,few,CASSPYGAASNYGYTF,TGTGCCAGCAGCCCCTACGGGGCAGCCTCCAACTATGGCTACACCTTC
TRBV11-1,TRBD1,TRBJ2-7,few,CASSKGTGFSYEQYF,TGTGCCAGCAGTAAAGGGACAGGTTTCTCCTACGAGCAGTACTTC
TRBV7-9,-,TRBJ2-6,many,CASSSGAFSGANVLTF,TGTGCCAGCAGCTCGGGTGCCTTCTCTGGGGCCAACGTCCTGACTTTC
TRBV12-3/TRBV12-4,TRBD2,TRBJ2-5,many,CASSLSSGGEETQYF,TGTGCCAGCAGTTTATCTAGCGGGGGGGAAGAGACCCAGTACTTC
TRBV7-2,-,TRBJ2-7,-,CASSSQSSYEQYF,TGTGCCAGCAGCTCCCAAAGCTCCTACGAGCAGTACTTC
TRBV6-4,TRBD2,TRBJ2-3,few,CASSDGGGATDTQYF,TGTGCCAGCAGTGACGGCGGGGGGGCAACAGATACGCAGTATTTT
TRBV7-6,TRBD2,TRBJ2-3,few,CASTPGGNTQYF,TGTGCCAGCACCCCCGGGGGGAATACGCAGTATTTT
TRBV18,-,TRBJ2-5,many,CASSPGGTASQETQYF,TGTGCCAGCTCACCGGGAGGGACAGCTAGCCAAGAGACCCAGTACTTC
TRBV6-1,TRBD2,TRBJ2-7,many,CASSARGGAGYEQYF,TGTGCCAGCAGTGCCCGCGGGGGGGCGGGTTACGAGCAGTACTTC
TRBV7-6,-,TRBJ2-1,few,CASSSRLYNEQFF,TGTGCCAGCAGCTCCAGACTGTACAATGAGCAGTTCTTC
TRBV6-6,-,TRBJ1-6,many,CASSEGVKYSPLHF,TGTGCCAGCAGTGAAGGGGTTAAGTATTCACCCCTCCACTTT
TRBV25-1,-,TRBJ2-3,many,CASSATGEGDTQYF,TGTGCCAGCAGTGCCACAGGGGAGGGGGATACGCAGTATTTT